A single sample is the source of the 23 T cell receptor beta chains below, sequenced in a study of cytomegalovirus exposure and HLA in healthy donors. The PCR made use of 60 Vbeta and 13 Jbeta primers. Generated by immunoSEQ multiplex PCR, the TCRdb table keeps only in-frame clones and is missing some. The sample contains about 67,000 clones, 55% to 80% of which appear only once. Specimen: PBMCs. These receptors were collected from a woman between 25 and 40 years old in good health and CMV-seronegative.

The CDR3 loop reads CASGTDRASTDTQYF. CDR3 bases: TGCGCCAGCGGGACCGACAGGGCTAGCACAGATACGCAGTATTTT. The genes are TRBV5-1 and TRBJ2-3, with TRBD1 identical over 7 bases. Germline values: CDR1 SGHRS, CDR2 YFSETQ. Unmatched junction bases numbered 8, after V lost 7 bases and J lost 0 bases. CDR3 size: 15 residues.

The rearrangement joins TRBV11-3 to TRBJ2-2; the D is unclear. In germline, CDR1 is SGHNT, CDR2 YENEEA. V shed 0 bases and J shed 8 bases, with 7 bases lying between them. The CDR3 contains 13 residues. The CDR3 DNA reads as TGTGCCAGCAGCTTAGATCGGAGAGGGGAGCTGTTTTTT. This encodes CASSLDRRGELFF. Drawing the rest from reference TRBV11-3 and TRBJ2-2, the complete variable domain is EAGVVQSPRYKIIEKKQPVAFWCNPISGHNTLYWYLQNLGQGPELLIRYENEEAVDDSQLPKDRFSAERLKGVDSTLKIQPAELGDSAVYLCASSLDRRGELFFGEGSRLTVL.

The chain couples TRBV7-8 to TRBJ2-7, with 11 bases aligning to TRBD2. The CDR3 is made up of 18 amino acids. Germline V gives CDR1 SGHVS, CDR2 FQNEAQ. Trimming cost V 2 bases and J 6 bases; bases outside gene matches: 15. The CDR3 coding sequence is TGTGCCAGCAGCTTAACGGCCCAGGCCAGGGGACTAGCGGTCGAGCAGTACTTC. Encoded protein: CASSLTAQARGLAVEQYF.

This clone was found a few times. CDR3 region: CASSLAGGAADTQYF. Written as DNA, the CDR3 is TGCGCCAGCAGCTTGGCAGGGGGCGCCGCAGATACGCAGTATTTT. The J gene is TRBJ2-3, the V gene TRBV5-1, with 8 bases that match TRBD1. The germline V gene has CDR1 SGHRS and CDR2 YFSETQ. The CDR3 totals 15 residues. V was pared by 0 bases and J by 4 bases, with 4 bases of the junction left unmatched.

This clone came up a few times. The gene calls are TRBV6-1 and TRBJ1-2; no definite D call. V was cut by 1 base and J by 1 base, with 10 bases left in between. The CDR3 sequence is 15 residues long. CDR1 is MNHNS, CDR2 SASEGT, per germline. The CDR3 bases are TGTGCCAGCAGTGAAGAAATGGGCAGTAACTATGGCTACACCTTC. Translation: CASSEEMGSNYGYTF.

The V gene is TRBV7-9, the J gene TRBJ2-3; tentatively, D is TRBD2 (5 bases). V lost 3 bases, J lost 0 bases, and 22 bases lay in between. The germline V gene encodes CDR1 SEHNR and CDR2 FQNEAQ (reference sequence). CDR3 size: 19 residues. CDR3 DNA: TGTGCCAGCAGCTTGGATGGGTGGCTAGCAGCTTCTAGCACAGATACGCAGTATTTT. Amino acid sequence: CASSLDGWLAASSTDTQYF.

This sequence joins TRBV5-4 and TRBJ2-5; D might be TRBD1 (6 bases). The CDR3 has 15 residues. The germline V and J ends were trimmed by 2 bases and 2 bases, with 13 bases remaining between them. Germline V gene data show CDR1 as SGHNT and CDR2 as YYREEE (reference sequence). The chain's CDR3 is CASSLFQGLQETQYF. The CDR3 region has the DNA TGTGCCAGCAGCTTATTCCAGGGGTTACAAGAGACCCAGTACTTC.

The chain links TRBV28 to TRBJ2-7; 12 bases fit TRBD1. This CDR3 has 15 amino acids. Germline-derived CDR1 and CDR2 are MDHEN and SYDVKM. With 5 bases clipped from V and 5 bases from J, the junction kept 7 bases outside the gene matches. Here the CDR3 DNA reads TGTGCCAGCAGTCTCTCCGGGACAGGGGGCCACGAGCAGTACTTC. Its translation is CASSLSGTGGHEQYF.

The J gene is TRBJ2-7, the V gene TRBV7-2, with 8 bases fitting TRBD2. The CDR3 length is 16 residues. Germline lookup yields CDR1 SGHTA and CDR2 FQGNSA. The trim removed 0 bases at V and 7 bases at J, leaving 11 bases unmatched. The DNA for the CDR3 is TGTGCCAGCAGCTTAGCCCGGGGGGGCCGGTTCGATGAGCAGTACTTC. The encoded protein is CASSLARGGRFDEQYF.

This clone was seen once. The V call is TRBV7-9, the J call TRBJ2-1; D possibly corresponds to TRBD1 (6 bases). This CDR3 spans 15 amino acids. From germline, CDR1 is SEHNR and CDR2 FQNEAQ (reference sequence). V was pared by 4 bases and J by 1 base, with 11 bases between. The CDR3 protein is CASSSTGLSYNEQFF. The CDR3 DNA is TGTGCCAGCAGCTCCACAGGGTTATCCTACAATGAGCAGTTCTTC.

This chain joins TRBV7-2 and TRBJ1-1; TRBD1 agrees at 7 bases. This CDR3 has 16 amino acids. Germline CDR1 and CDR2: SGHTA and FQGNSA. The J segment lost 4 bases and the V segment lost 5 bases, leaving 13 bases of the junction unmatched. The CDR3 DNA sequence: TGTGCCAGCAGCCCAAGACAGGGTCACGAGTTCACTGAAGCTTTCTTT. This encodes CASSPRQGHEFTEAFF.

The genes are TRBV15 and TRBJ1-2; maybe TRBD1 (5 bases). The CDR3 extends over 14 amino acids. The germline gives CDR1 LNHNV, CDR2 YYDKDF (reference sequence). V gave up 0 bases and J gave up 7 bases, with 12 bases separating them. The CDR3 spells CATSRDRGVGGYTF. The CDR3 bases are TGTGCCACCAGCAGAGATCGGGGGGTCGGTGGCTACACCTTC.

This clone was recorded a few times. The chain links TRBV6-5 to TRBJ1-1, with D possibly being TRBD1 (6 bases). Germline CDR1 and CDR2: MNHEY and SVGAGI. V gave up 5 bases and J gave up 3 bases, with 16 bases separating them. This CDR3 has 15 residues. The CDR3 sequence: CASSLLQGGDTEAFF. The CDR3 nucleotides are TGTGCCAGCAGTCTCTTACAGGGTGGAGACACTGAAGCTTTCTTT.

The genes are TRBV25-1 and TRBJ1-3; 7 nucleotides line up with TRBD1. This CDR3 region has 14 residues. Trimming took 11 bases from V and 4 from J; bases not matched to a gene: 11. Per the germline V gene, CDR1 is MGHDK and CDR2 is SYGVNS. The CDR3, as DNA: TGTGCCTCGAAAGACAGGGTAGAAGGAAACACCATATATTTT. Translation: CASKDRVEGNTIYF.

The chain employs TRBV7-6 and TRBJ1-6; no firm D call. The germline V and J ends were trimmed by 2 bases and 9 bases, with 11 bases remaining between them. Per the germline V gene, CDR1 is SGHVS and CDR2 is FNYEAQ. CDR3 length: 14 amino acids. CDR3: CASSLTRGLSPLHF. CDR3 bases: TGTGCCAGCAGCTTAACCCGAGGTCTTTCACCCCTCCACTTT.

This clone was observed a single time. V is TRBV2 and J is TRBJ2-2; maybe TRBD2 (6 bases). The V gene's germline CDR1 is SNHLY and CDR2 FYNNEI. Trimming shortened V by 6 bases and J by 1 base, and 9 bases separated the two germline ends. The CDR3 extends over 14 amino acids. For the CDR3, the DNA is TGTGCCAGCAGAGTAGCGGTGAACACCGGGGAGCTGTTTTTT. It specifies CASRVAVNTGELFF. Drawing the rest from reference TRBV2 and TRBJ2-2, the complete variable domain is EPEVTQTPSHQVTQMGQEVILRCVPISNHLYFYWYRQILGQKVEFLVSFYNNEISEKSEIFDDQFSVERPDGSNFTLKIRSTKLEDSAMYFCASRVAVNTGELFFGEGSRLTVL.

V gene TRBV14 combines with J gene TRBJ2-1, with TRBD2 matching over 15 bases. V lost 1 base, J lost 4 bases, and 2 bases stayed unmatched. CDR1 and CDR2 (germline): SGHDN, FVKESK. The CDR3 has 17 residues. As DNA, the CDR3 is TGTGCCAGCAGCCAAGGAGGACTAGCGGGGGGGTACAATGAGCAGTTCTTC. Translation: CASSQGGLAGGYNEQFF.

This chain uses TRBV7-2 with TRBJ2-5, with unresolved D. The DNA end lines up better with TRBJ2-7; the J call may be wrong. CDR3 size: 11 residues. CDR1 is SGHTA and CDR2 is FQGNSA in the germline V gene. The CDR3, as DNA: TGTGCCAGCAGCTCCCGGTACGAGCAGTACTTC. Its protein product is CASSSRYEQYF.

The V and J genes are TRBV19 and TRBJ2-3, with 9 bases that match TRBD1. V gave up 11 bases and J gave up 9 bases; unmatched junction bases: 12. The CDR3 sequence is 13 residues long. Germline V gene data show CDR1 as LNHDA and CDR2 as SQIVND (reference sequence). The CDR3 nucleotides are TGTGCCGTAGGGAGTGGGACAGGGAAGACGCAGTATTTT. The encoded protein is CAVGSGTGKTQYF.

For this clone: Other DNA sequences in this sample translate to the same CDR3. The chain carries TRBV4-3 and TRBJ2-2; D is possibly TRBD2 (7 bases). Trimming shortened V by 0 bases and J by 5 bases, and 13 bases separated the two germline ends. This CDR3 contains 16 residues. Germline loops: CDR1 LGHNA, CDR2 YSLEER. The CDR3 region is CASSQDRAGATGELFF. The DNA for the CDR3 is TGCGCCAGCAGCCAAGATCGTGCGGGGGCAACCGGGGAGCTGTTTTTT.

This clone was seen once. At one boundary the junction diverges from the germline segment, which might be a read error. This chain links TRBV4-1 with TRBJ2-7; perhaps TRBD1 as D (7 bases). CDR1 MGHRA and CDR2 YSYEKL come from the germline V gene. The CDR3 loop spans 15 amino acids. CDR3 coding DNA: TGTGCCAGCAGCCAGGGGGGTAGGGGTCCCCTCGAGCAGTACTTC. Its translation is CASSQGGRGPLEQYF.

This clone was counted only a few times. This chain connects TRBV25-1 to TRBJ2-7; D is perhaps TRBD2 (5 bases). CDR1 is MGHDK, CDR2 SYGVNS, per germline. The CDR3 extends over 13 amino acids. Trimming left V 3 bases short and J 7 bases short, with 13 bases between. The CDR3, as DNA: TGTGCCAGCAGTGATTCTTCGCCGGGGGAGCAGTACTTC. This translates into CASSDSSPGEQYF.

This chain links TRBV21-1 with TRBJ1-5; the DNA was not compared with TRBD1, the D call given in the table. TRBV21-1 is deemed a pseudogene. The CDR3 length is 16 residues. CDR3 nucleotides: TGTGCCAGCAGCAAACAGGCAAGTTATAGCAATCAGCCCCAGCATTTT. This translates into CASSKQASYSNQPQHF.